Listed here are 19 T cell receptor beta chains from one sample, sequenced in a study of cytomegalovirus exposure and HLA in healthy donors. In the PCR, 60 Vbeta and 13 Jbeta primers were used. Data came from immunoSEQ multiplex PCR; TCRdb stores just in-frame clones and leaves some out. The sample contains around 150,000 clones, 55% to 80% of which appear only once. Input material: PBMCs. Receptors originate from a woman aged 60 to 75 in good health and CMV-seropositive.

CDR3 region: CASSSNYEQYF. The CDR3 DNA sequence: TGTGCCAGCAGCTCAAATTACGAGCAGTACTTC. V is TRBV7-9 and J is TRBJ2-5; no clear D gene. With the DNA end fitting TRBJ2-7 better, the J assignment may be wrong. The CDR3 is 11 amino acids. The germline V gene has CDR1 SEHNR and CDR2 FQNEAQ (reference sequence).

The rearrangement links TRBV19 to TRBJ1-5; 8 bases align to TRBD1. The junction had 2 bases not matched to a gene; V was cut back by 4 bases and J by 3 bases. Germline V gene sequence: CDR1 LNHDA, CDR2 SQIVND (reference sequence). The CDR3 length is 14 residues. The CDR3 reads CASSTTGDNQPQHF. The DNA of the CDR3 is TGTGCCAGTAGTACGACAGGGGACAATCAGCCCCAGCATTTT.

The chain is built from TRBV11-2 and TRBJ1-1; perhaps TRBD1 as D (6 bases). In germline, CDR1 is SGHAT, CDR2 FQNNGV. V lost 0 bases to trimming and J lost 5 bases, with 7 bases between them. The CDR3 has 13 amino acids. The CDR3 coding sequence is TGTGCCAGCAGCTTAGATAGGGGGACTGAAGCTTTCTTT. Protein product: CASSLDRGTEAFF. The full variable domain, its missing parts supplied by reference TRBV11-2 and TRBJ1-1, is EAGVAQSPRYKIIEKRQSVAFWCNPISGHATLYWYQQILGQGPKLLIQFQNNGVVDDSQLPKDRFSAERLKGVDSTLKIQPAKLEDSAVYLCASSLDRGTEAFFGQGTRLTVV.

This chain joins TRBV6-5 and TRBJ2-5; 8 bases align to TRBD1. The J call could be wrong; TRBJ2-7 is a better fit for the DNA end. CDR3 length: 14 residues. The V gene's germline CDR1 is MNHEY and CDR2 SVGAGI. The CDR3 protein is CASSPETGVAEQYF. The CDR3 DNA is TGTGCCAGCAGCCCCGAGACAGGGGTTGCCGAGCAGTACTTC.

V usage is TRBV28 and J usage is TRBJ1-3, with 7 bases fitting TRBD1. The CDR3 runs to 16 residues. CDR1 and CDR2 (germline): MDHEN, SYDVKM. After removal of 5 bases from V and 4 bases from J, the junction contained 11 bases not matched to a gene. In DNA, the CDR3 is TGTGCCAGCAGTCCCACAGGGGATCTGTTCGGAAACACCATATATTTT. It specifies CASSPTGDLFGNTIYF.

This chain connects TRBV5-1 to TRBJ2-5; 12 bases agree with TRBD1. This CDR3 comprises 18 residues. Germline CDR1 and CDR2: SGHRS and YFSETQ. Trimming removed 5 bases from V and 3 bases from J; junction bases left unmatched: 14. The CDR3 DNA sequence: TGCGCCAGCAGGCCCGGGACAGGGGGCGCAGGTGGGGAAGAGACCCAGTACTTC. This codes for CASRPGTGGAGGEETQYF.

The chain joins TRBV7-2 to TRBJ2-3; D perhaps matches TRBD1 (6 bases). This CDR3 has 15 amino acids. Germline CDR1 SGHTA, CDR2 FQGNSA. V shed 4 bases and J shed 5 bases, with 16 bases lying between them. CDR3 DNA sequence: TGTGCCAGCAGCTCCAGGGGACCCCGAGGAGATACGCAGTATTTT. Amino acids: CASSSRGPRGDTQYF.

This clone was counted a few times. The genes are TRBV6-1 and TRBJ2-7, with D unresolved. CDR1 is MNHNS, CDR2 SASEGT, per germline. CDR3 length: 15 residues. Trimming shortened V by 7 bases and J by 0 bases, and 16 bases separated the two germline ends. The CDR3 here is CASTLNGWSSYEQYF. In nucleotides, the CDR3 is TGTGCCAGCACCCTGAACGGGTGGTCCTCCTACGAGCAGTACTTC.

The chain recombines TRBV28 with TRBJ1-3; no clear D. The length of the CDR3 is 14 residues. Germline V gene lookup returns CDR1 MDHEN and CDR2 SYDVKM. Trimming removed 6 bases at V and 4 bases at J, with 13 bases between. The DNA of the CDR3 is TGTGCCAGCAGAGAAGAGGCCGCGGGAAACACCATATATTTT. Amino acids: CASREEAAGNTIYF.

This chain links TRBV28 with TRBJ1-4, with 11 bases lining up with TRBD1. CDR1 and CDR2 from the germline V gene are MDHEN and SYDVKM. V was pared by 6 bases and J by 4 bases, with 10 bases of the junction left unmatched. The CDR3 consists of 17 residues. The DNA for the CDR3 is TGTGCCAGCAGAACACCGGGACAGGGGGGGGGTAATGAAAAACTGTTTTTT. As protein: CASRTPGQGGGNEKLFF.

V gene TRBV30 combines with J gene TRBJ2-3, with TRBD2 identical over 12 bases. The CDR3 sequence is 17 residues long. J was trimmed by 4 bases and V by 3 bases; bases with no gene match: 11. Germline V lookup: CDR1 GTSNPN, CDR2 SVGIG (reference sequence). Written as DNA, the CDR3 is TGTGCCTGGAGCCCAGTACCGGGACTAGCGGGCGCAGATACGCAGTATTTT. Its translation is CAWSPVPGLAGADTQYF.

The chain recombines TRBV27 with TRBJ2-7; 9 bases match TRBD2. This CDR3 has 16 amino acids. The V and J ends lost 3 bases and 0 bases, in that order; junction bases with no gene match: 6. Germline V CDR1 and CDR2: MNHEY, SMNVEV (reference sequence). CDR3 loop: CASSFTGLATSYEQYF. CDR3 coding DNA: TGTGCCAGCAGTTTTACTGGACTAGCGACCTCCTACGAGCAGTACTTC.

This chain joins TRBV19 and TRBJ2-5; the D gene is possibly TRBD1 (5 bases). The germline V and J ends were trimmed by 6 bases and 2 bases, with 10 bases remaining between them. Per germline, CDR1 LNHDA and CDR2 SQIVND (reference sequence). The CDR3 has 13 residues. In DNA, the CDR3 is TGTGCCAGTAGCTGGACAACACAAGAGACCCAGTACTTC. Its translation is CASSWTTQETQYF.

V is TRBV28 and J is TRBJ2-1; 7 nucleotides line up with TRBD1. Germline CDR1 reads MDHEN; CDR2 reads SYDVKM. The CDR3 totals 15 residues. Trimming removed 6 bases from V and 3 bases from J; junction bases left unmatched: 8. In DNA, the CDR3 is TGTGCCAGCAGCCCCCACGACAGGGACTACAATGAGCAGTTCTTC. This sequence encodes CASSPHDRDYNEQFF.

This chain connects TRBV11-3 to TRBJ2-7, with D possibly matching TRBD2 (5 bases). The V gene's germline CDR1 is SGHNT and CDR2 YENEEA. Trimming stripped 0 bases from V and 7 bases from J, with 10 bases between. The CDR3 is 13 amino acids. The CDR3 coding sequence is TGTGCCAGCAGCTTAGATCCCCCGGGAGAGCAGTACTTC. This gives the protein CASSLDPPGEQYF.

The V gene is TRBV28, the J gene TRBJ1-5; D ambiguous. The V end was cut by 6 bases, the J end by 3 bases, with 9 bases between. CDR3 size: 13 residues. In germline, CDR1 is MDHEN, CDR2 SYDVKM. CDR3 in amino acids: CASSLSSNQPQHF. In DNA, the CDR3 is TGTGCCAGCAGCCTCAGTTCCAATCAGCCCCAGCATTTT.

J is TRBJ2-1 and V is TRBV10-1, with D perhaps matching TRBD1 (5 bases). The CDR3 loop spans 12 amino acids. Between the trimmed V and J ends, which lost 5 bases and 10 bases, there was a span of 12 bases. Germline CDR1 is WNHNN and CDR2 is SYGVQD (reference sequence). CDR3 sequence reads: CASSKEKGEQFF. The CDR3 nucleotides are TGCGCCAGCAGTAAAGAAAAGGGGGAGCAGTTCTTC.

The chain combines TRBV6-5 with TRBJ2-3; D unresolved. Germline CDR1 and CDR2: MNHEY and SVGAGI. The CDR3 has 14 residues. The V and J ends lost 7 bases and 3 bases respectively, with 14 bases between them. Here the CDR3 reads CASKQSHGTDTQYF. The CDR3 nucleotides read TGTGCCAGCAAACAGTCCCACGGTACAGATACGCAGTATTTT.

V is TRBV7-8 and J is TRBJ2-7; 7 positions match TRBD1. Trimming removed 5 bases from V and 2 bases from J; junction bases left unmatched: 6. Germline CDR1 SGHVS, CDR2 FQNEAQ. This CDR3 contains 14 residues. The chain's CDR3 is CASSDRVVAYEQYF. The CDR3 DNA is TGTGCCAGCAGCGACAGGGTGGTAGCCTACGAGCAGTACTTC.